Below are 5 T cell receptor beta chains sequenced from a single sample in a study of human T cells and chemical hapten exposure. The time point was: patch test 3, about 24 weeks after DPC sensitization. The treatment denotes: therapeutic diphenylcyclopropenone sensitization with weekly scalp DPC. Each CDR3 protein gets one entry after TCRdb re-called the RACE reads with MiXCR. Among roughly 97,000 distinct CDR3 sequences listed, roughly a quarter were seen once. This specimen consisted of whole blood, obtained in connection with sensitization to the hapten diphenylcyclopropenone (DPC). These receptor sequences come from a man aged 35 to 55 with alopecia areata. Some clones in this sample may be carry-over from other donors' samples.

This clonotype was seen once. V and J are TRBV10-3 and TRBJ2-7, with TRBD2 matching 8 bases. The CDR3 is 15 residues long. The J segment lost 0 bases and the V segment lost 4 bases, leaving 5 bases of the junction unmatched. From germline, CDR1 is ENHRY and CDR2 SYGVKD. The CDR3 protein is CAISGGGRSSYEQYF. CDR3 DNA sequence: TGTGCCATCAGTGGCGGCGGGAGGAGCTCCTACGAGCAGTACTTC.

The genes are TRBV4-1 and TRBJ2-1; TRBD2 matches 9 bases. The germline V gene encodes CDR1 MGHRA and CDR2 YSYEKL. V shed 0 bases and J 8 bases; nucleotides not matched to a gene: 8. This CDR3 region has 16 residues. Written as DNA, the CDR3 is TGCGCCAGCAGCCAAGATGGCGGGAGGGCCTCGGATGAGCAGTTCTTC. This sequence encodes CASSQDGGRASDEQFF.

The chain employs TRBV6-6 and TRBJ2-1; TRBD1 matches 7 bases. Germline-derived CDR1 and CDR2 are MNHNY and SVGAGI (reference sequence). J lost 6 bases, V lost 6 bases, and 11 bases had no gene match. The CDR3 is 15 amino acids. CDR3 residues: CASRYKTGPLNEQFF. CDR3 nucleotide sequence: TGTGCCAGCAGGTACAAGACAGGGCCTCTCAATGAGCAGTTCTTC.

The V and J genes are TRBV10-3 and TRBJ2-2, with D possibly matching TRBD1 (6 bases). V lost 6 bases and J lost 1, with 12 bases in between. The CDR3 extends over 15 amino acids. Looked up from germline, CDR1 is ENHRY and CDR2 is SYGVKD. The CDR3 region has the DNA TGTGCCATCAGCAGGGGCGAGGTGAACACCGGGGAGCTGTTTTTT. Protein sequence: CAISRGEVNTGELFF.

This clonotype was recorded only once. DNA for the CDR3: TGTGCCAGCAGTGCCGGGACAGGGCCCCCAGATACGCAGTATTTT. This codes for CASSAGTGPPDTQYF. The gene calls are TRBV28 and TRBJ2-3, with 9 bases that match TRBD1. CDR3 length: 15 residues. From germline, CDR1 is MDHEN and CDR2 SYDVKM. Trimming at V came to 5 bases and at J to 4 bases, leaving 7 bases not matched to a gene.